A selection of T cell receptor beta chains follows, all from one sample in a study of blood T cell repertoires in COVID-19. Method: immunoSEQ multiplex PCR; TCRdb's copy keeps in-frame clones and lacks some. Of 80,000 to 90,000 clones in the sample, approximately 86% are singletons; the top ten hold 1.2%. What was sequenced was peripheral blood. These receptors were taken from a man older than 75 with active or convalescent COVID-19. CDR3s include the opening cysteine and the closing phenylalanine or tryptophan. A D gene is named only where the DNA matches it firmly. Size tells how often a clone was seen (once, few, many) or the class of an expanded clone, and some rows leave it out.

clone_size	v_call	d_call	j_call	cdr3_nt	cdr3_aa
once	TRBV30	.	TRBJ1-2	TGTGCCAGATATCAGGGGAACTATGGCTACACCTTC	CARYQGNYGYTF
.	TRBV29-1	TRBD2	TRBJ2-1	TGCAGCTGTGGGGGTAGCGGGAGGTTGGATGAGCAGTTCTTC	CSCGGSGRLDEQFF
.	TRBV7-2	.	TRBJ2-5	TGTGCCAGCAGCTTTCAACGGGGAGGAGGAGAGACCCAGTACTTC	CASSFQRGGGETQYF
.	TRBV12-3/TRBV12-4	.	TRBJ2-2	TGTGCCAGCAGTTTAACAGCCGGGGAGCTGTTTTTT	CASSLTAGELFF
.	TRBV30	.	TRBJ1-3	TGTGCCTGGAGTGTCCTTTTCTCTGGAAACACCATATATTTT	CAWSVLFSGNTIYF
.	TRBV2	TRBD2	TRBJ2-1	TGTGCCAGCAGGCCGGGACTAGCGGGATTTGAGCAGTTCTTC	CASRPGLAGFEQFF
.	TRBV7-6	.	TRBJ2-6	TGTGCCAGCAGCCTCATAGGCGGTCCTGGGGCCAACGTCCTGACTTTC	CASSLIGGPGANVLTF
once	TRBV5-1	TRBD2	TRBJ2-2	TGCGCCAGCAGCTTGGGGACTAGCGGCACCGGGGAGCTGTTTTTT	CASSLGTSGTGELFF
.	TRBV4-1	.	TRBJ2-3	TGCGCCAGCAGCCAAGCCAGCGCGAATACGCAGTATTTT	CASSQASANTQYF
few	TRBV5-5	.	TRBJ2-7	TGTGCCAGCCACGATTGGGGCCCCGGTGAGCAGTACTTC	CASHDWGPGEQYF
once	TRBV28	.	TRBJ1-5	TGTGCCAGCTGGAGGGGTAACAATCAGCCCCAGCATTTT	CASWRGNNQPQHF
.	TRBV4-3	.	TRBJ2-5	TGCGCCAGCAGCCAAGTAGGGCCTTCGGAGGCCCAGTACTTC	CASSQVGPSEAQYF
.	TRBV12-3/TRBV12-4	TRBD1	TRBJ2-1	TGTGCCAGCAGTGGACAGGGGGCCGAAAGGCAGTTCTTC	CASSGQGAERQFF
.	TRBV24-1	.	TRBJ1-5	TGTGCCACCAGTGGCGTAGATAGCAATCAGCCCCAGCATTTT	CATSGVDSNQPQHF
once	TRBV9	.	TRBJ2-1	TGTGCCAGCAGCGTAGGGGGAGCCTACAATGAGCAGTTCTTC	CASSVGGAYNEQFF
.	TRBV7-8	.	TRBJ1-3	TGTGCCAGCAGCCCCACGCAGACAGCTGGAAACACCATATATTTT	CASSPTQTAGNTIYF
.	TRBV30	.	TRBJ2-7	TGTGCCTGGAGTGTCAACCCCAGAGAGCAGTACTTC	CAWSVNPREQYF
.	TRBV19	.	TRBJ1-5	TGTGCCAGTAGTACCACGGGGGGGGCGCAGCCCCAGCATTTT	CASSTTGGAQPQHF
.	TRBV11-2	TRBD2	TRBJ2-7	TGTGCCAGCAGCTTAGACACTAGCGCTGTCTCCTACGAGCAGTACTTC	CASSLDTSAVSYEQYF
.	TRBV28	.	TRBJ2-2	TGTGCCAGCAGGACGCGAGGAGGGAGCACCGGGGAGCTGTTTTTT	CASRTRGGSTGELFF
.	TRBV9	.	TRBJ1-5	TGTGCCAGCAGCGTAGCGGGGTTACCCGATCAGCCCCAGCATTTT	CASSVAGLPDQPQHF
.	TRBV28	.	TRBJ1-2	TGTGCCAGCAGCCAAACGACAGACTACTATGGCTACACCTTC	CASSQTTDYYGYTF
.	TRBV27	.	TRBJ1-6	TGTGCCAGCAGTTTATCGGGCGGGTATAATTCACCCCTCCACTTT	CASSLSGGYNSPLHF
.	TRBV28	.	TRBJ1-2	TGTGCCAGCAGTGCCCGAAAGGGGAGCTACACCTTC	CASSARKGSYTF